Below, 20 T cell receptor beta chains from the same sample are listed, as sequenced in a study of T cells in Graves' hyperthyroidism and ophthalmopathy. Regions amplified from RNA transcripts were the TCR beta CDR3 regions. In the first-round RT-PCR of the TCR CDR3, the HTBI primer set was used. In TCRdb, the multiplex PCR reads were re-called with MiXCR into one record per CDR3 protein. The sample lists 270,000 or so distinct CDR3 sequences; less than 30% were seen once. Input material: blood. The receptors derive from a man aged 40-50 years with Graves' hyperthyroidism that later progressed to Graves' ophthalmopathy.

This chain uses TRBV12-3 or TRBV12-4 with TRBJ2-5; unclear D gene. CDR3 size: 14 residues. V was cut by 5 bases and J by 1 base, with 11 bases left in between. CDR3 in DNA: TGTGCCAGCAGTGGCCGGGTCTTCCAAGAGACCCAGTACTTC. Translating gives CASSGRVFQETQYF.

This chain links TRBV5-1 with TRBJ1-1; possible D gene TRBD1, 6 bases. The germline V gene encodes CDR1 SGHRS and CDR2 YFSETQ. The CDR3 extends over 16 amino acids. V lost 3 bases, J lost 5 bases, and 20 bases lay in between. The CDR3 DNA reads TGCGCCAGCAGCTGGGCCCCGGGCAGGGGAAGTACTGAAGCTTTCTTT. Its translation is CASSWAPGRGSTEAFF.

This clonotype came up many times. The chain joins TRBV25-1 to TRBJ1-2; 9 bases map to TRBD1. Germline V gives CDR1 MGHDK, CDR2 SYGVNS. V shed 3 bases and J 6 bases; nucleotides not matched to a gene: 11. The CDR3 loop spans 16 amino acids. For the CDR3, the DNA is TGTGCCAGCAGTGACCGGACCCCCCGGGACAGGGATGGCTACACCTTC. Translating gives CASSDRTPRDRDGYTF.

This clonotype has a count of ten or more. This chain links TRBV5-1 with TRBJ1-1; TRBD1 agrees at 9 bases. There are 14 residues in the CDR3. J was trimmed by 11 bases and V by 6 bases; bases with no gene match: 14. Germline-derived CDR1 and CDR2 are SGHRS and YFSETQ. CDR3 nucleotide sequence: TGCGCCAGCACCCGAGCCTTCCGGGACAGGGAGGCTTTCTTT. Protein: CASTRAFRDREAFF.

This clonotype was detected ten times or more. This chain links TRBV6-5 with TRBJ1-1; 10 bases agree with TRBD1. The V gene end was trimmed by 7 bases and the J gene end by 11 bases; junction bases not matched to a gene: 7. Per germline, CDR1 MNHEY and CDR2 SVGAGI. The CDR3 is made up of 12 amino acids. CDR3 residues: CASIDRGLDAFF. In nucleotides, the CDR3 is TGTGCCAGCATCGACAGGGGGCTTGACGCTTTCTTT.

This clonotype was seen many times. The chain has TRBV28 and TRBJ1-1; no clear D. There are 13 residues in the CDR3. V was cut by 5 bases and J by 0 bases, with 7 bases left in between. Germline V gives CDR1 MDHEN, CDR2 SYDVKM. CDR3 sequence reads: CASSRTLNTEAFF. The CDR3 region has the DNA TGTGCCAGCAGTCGAACCTTGAACACTGAAGCTTTCTTT.

The V and J genes are TRBV12-3 or TRBV12-4 and TRBJ1-1, with D perhaps TRBD1 (6 bases). Trimming took 7 bases from V and 4 from J, leaving 13 bases between them. This CDR3 spans 13 amino acids. CDR3 DNA sequence: TGTGCCAGCAATAAACAGGGCAGCACTGAAGCTTTCTTT. Its translation is CASNKQGSTEAFF.

This clonotype was counted a few times. The rearrangement links TRBV24-1 to TRBJ1-1, with 9 bases matching TRBD1. After removal of 8 bases from V and 1 base from J, the junction contained 7 bases not matched to a gene. The germline V gene has CDR1 KGHDR and CDR2 SFDVKD. The CDR3 extends over 15 amino acids. The CDR3 sequence is CATKGQGGGNTEAFF. The CDR3 region has the DNA TGTGCCACCAAGGGACAGGGCGGAGGGAACACTGAAGCTTTCTTT.

CDR3 nucleotide sequence: TGCAGTGCTCTATTGACTAGCGCATTAGCCAAAAACATTCAGTACTTC. Its translation: CSALLTSALAKNIQYF. This rearrangement joins TRBV20-1 to TRBJ2-4; 8 bases align to TRBD2. Germline V gives CDR1 DFQATT, CDR2 SNEGSKA (reference sequence). The CDR3 totals 16 residues. The trim removed 5 bases at V and 0 bases at J, leaving 9 bases unmatched.

This chain uses TRBV5-1 with TRBJ2-7; 9 bases are a match to TRBD1. In germline, CDR1 is SGHRS, CDR2 YFSETQ. Trimming cost V 0 bases and J 1 base; bases outside gene matches: 8. This CDR3 has 17 amino acids. CDR3 sequence (DNA): TGCGCCAGCAGCTTGGCCGGGGCAGGACAGGGGTCCTACGAGCAGTACTTC. Its translation is CASSLAGAGQGSYEQYF.

The table lists this clonotype with many counts. The chain combines TRBV20-1 with TRBJ1-2; D may be TRBD1 (5 bases). Germline V gives CDR1 DFQATT, CDR2 SNEGSKA (reference sequence). CDR3 length: 12 amino acids. The V end lost 6 bases, the J end lost 1 base, and 9 bases lay between the germline ends. CDR3 DNA sequence: TGCAGTGCCGGACATAATAACTATGGCTACACCTTC. Translation gives CSAGHNNYGYTF.

This clonotype was picked up many times. The J gene is TRBJ2-5, the V gene TRBV6-1; D might be TRBD1 (5 bases). V dropped 7 bases and J dropped 12 bases, with 15 bases sitting between them. This CDR3 comprises 11 residues. CDR1 is MNHNS, CDR2 SASEGT, per germline. The CDR3 nucleotides read TGTGCCAGCATCTATGTAGGGGCAAAGTACTTC. Translation: CASIYVGAKYF.

The chain joins TRBV30 to TRBJ1-4; a possible D gene is TRBD1 (6 bases). The ends were cut back, 0 bases at V and 8 bases at J, with 13 bases in the middle. The CDR3 is 14 amino acids. Per germline, CDR1 GTSNPN and CDR2 SVGIG (reference sequence). This CDR3 reads CAWSVVRQGEKLFF. The CDR3 DNA is TGTGCCTGGAGTGTAGTGAGGCAGGGGGAAAAACTGTTTTTT.

The table lists this clonotype with many counts. The chain uses TRBV29-1 and TRBJ1-2; 9 bases are a match to TRBD1. The CDR3 spans 15 residues. The germline gives CDR1 SQVTM, CDR2 ANQGSEA. Trimming removed 6 bases from V and 4 bases from J; junction bases left unmatched: 12. The CDR3 DNA follows: TGCAGCGTAGAAACCGGGACAGGGATATCCTATGGCTACACCTTC. Amino acid sequence: CSVETGTGISYGYTF.

This clonotype was seen more than once but under ten times. J is TRBJ1-1 and V is TRBV7-8; D is unclear. The CDR3 loop spans 11 amino acids. Germline V gene data show CDR1 as SGHVS and CDR2 as FQNEAQ. Trimming removed 6 bases at V and 11 bases at J, with 13 bases between. The CDR3 loop reads CASSSREKAFF. In DNA form, the CDR3 reads TGTGCCAGCAGTTCCCGGGAGAAGGCTTTCTTT.

The V and J genes are TRBV2 and TRBJ2-5; 7 bases align to TRBD2. Trimming at V came to 6 bases and at J to 2 bases, leaving 6 bases not matched to a gene. In germline, CDR1 is SNHLY, CDR2 FYNNEI. CDR3 length: 14 amino acids. CDR3 coding DNA: TGTGCCAGCAGCGGTGGACTAGGACAAGAGACCCAGTACTTC. Amino acids: CASSGGLGQETQYF.

The gene calls are TRBV12-3 or TRBV12-4 and TRBJ1-2; D gene unclear. Deletions cut 2 bases from V and 4 bases from J, with 11 bases between. This CDR3 region has 14 residues. The CDR3 DNA follows: TGTGCCAGCAGTTTATTTCGGGGAACCTATGGCTACACCTTC. This encodes CASSLFRGTYGYTF.

At least ten counts were recorded for this clonotype. CDR3 sequence reads: CSARKGQVNQPQHF. The CDR3 DNA reads TGCAGTGCTAGGAAGGGACAGGTCAATCAGCCCCAGCATTTT. The V gene is TRBV20-1, the J gene TRBJ1-5; 8 bases fit TRBD1. The junction had 4 bases not matched to a gene; V was cut back by 3 bases and J by 3 bases. The CDR3 is made up of 14 amino acids. Germline V lookup: CDR1 DFQATT, CDR2 SNEGSKA (reference sequence).

This clonotype was picked up many times. The rearrangement uses TRBV20-1 and TRBJ2-7; D possibly corresponds to TRBD1 (6 bases). The CDR3 length is 14 residues. From germline, CDR1 is DFQATT and CDR2 SNEGSKA (reference sequence). The V gene lost 1 base and the J gene lost 5 bases, with 15 bases spanning the gap. The CDR3 nucleotides read TGCAGTGCTAGAGGTCAGGGGCAGGTGAACGAGCAGTACTTC. Translating gives CSARGQGQVNEQYF.

This clonotype has a count of ten or more. The chain joins TRBV29-1 to TRBJ2-6; possible D gene TRBD2, 6 bases. Trimming took 2 bases from V and 0 from J, leaving 11 bases between them. The germline CDR1 and CDR2 sequences are SQVTM and ANQGSEA. The CDR3 is 16 residues long. The CDR3 is CSVEQGLSSGANVLTF. CDR3 sequence (DNA): TGCAGCGTTGAACAGGGACTCTCCTCTGGGGCCAACGTCCTGACTTTC.